In its sample, the clone carrying this TCR beta chain was seen a few times. Its antigen is unidentified. The data belong to a study of CD8+ T cells in alopecia areata. TCR sequencing used cDNA made by reverse transcription of extracted RNA. TCRdb's table, derived via immunoSEQ multiplex PCR, lists solely in-frame clones and lacks some. Here the sample spans roughly 170,000 clones, around 50% being singletons. Treatment of the sample: oral pan-JAK inhibitor, 5-10 mg twice daily. V was trimmed by 4 bases and J by 0 bases, leaving 16 bases between them. The CDR3 contains 16 residues. From germline, CDR1 is SQVTM and CDR2 ANQGSEA. General study points: Researchers report lesional scalp, most notably alopecia totalis/universalis, outstripped normal scalp in clonality.

The chain joins TRBV29-1 to TRBJ2-1; no clear D gene. The receptor's source is a human donor with alopecia areata. Sequencing was performed on CD8+ T cells sorted from blood, taken at week 24, from a patient treated with tofacitinib. This CDR3 reads CSVAGGGTASYNEQFF. CDR3 sequence (DNA): TGCAGCGTTGCCGGTGGCGGAACGGCCTCCTACAATGAGCAGTTCTTC.